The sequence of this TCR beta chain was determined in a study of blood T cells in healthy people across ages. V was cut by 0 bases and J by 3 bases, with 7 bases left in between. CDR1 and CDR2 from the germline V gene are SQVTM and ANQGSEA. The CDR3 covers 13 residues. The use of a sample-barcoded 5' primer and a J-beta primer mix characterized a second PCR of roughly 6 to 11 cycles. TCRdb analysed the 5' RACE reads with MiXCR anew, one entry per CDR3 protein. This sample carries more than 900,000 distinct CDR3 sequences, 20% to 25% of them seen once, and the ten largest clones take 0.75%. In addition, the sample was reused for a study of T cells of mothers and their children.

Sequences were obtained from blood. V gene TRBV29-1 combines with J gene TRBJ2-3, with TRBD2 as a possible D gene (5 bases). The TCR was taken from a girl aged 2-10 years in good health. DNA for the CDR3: TGCAGCGTTGAAGAAGGGAGTACAGATACGCAGTATTTT. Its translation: CSVEEGSTDTQYF.